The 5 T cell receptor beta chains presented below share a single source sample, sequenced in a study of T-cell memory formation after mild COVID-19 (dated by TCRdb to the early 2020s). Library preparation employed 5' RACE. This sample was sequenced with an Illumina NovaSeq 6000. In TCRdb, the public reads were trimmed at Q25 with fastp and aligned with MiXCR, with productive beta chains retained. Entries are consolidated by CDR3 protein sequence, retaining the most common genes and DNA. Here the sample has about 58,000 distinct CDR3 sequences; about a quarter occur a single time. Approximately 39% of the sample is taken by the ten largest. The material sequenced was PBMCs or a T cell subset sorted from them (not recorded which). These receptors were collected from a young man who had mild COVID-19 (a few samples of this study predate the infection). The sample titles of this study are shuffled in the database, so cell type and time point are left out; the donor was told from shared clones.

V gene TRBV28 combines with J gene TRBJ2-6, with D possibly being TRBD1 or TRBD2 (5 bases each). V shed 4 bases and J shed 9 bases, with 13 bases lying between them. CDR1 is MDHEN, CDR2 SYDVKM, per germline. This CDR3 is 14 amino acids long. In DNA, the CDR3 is TGTGCCAGCAGTTGGGGACGGGCGGTCAACGTCCTGACTTTC. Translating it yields CASSWGRAVNVLTF.

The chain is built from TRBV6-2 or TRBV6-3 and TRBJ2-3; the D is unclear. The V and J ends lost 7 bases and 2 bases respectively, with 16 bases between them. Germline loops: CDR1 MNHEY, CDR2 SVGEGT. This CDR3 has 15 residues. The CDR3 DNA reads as TGTGCCAGCAAGCTTTCCATGGTCTTCACAGATACGCAGTATTTT. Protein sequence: CASKLSMVFTDTQYF.

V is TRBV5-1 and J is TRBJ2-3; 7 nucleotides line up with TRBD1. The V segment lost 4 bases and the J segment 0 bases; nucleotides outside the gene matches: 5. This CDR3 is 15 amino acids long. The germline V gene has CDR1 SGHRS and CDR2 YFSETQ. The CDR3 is CASSIGTVSTDTQYF. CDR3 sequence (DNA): TGCGCCAGCAGCATCGGGACAGTTAGCACAGATACGCAGTATTTT.

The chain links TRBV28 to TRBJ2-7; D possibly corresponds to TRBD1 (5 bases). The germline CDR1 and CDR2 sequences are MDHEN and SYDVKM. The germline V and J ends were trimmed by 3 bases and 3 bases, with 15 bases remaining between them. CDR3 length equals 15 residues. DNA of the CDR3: TGTGCCAGCAGTTTGGGTCAGGGCACTTACTACGAGCAGTACGTC. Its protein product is CASSLGQGTYYEQYV.

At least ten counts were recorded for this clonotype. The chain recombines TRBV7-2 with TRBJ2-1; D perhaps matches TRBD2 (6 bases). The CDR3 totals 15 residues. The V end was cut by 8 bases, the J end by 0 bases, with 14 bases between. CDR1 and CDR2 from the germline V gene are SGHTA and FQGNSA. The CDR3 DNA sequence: TGTGCCAGCGGCGCAGACGGGAGCTCCTACAATGAGCAGTTCTTC. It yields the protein CASGADGSSYNEQFF.